This TCR beta chain was found in a study of T cell clonality in common variable immunodeficiency. Study-level findings and limits: Common variable immunodeficiency TCR beta sequences reportedly had fewer deletions and N-nucleotide insertions.

CDR1 and CDR2 from the germline V gene are PRHDT and FYEKMQ (reference sequence). This CDR3 spans 16 amino acids. V lost 2 bases, J lost 4 bases, and 8 bases stayed unmatched. TCRdb keeps only in-frame clones here, not all; method: immunoSEQ multiplex PCR. This sample carries some 34,000 clones, none of them present only once. There are many counts of this clone. The target antigen is unknown. The read ends 3 residues before the CDR3 terminus; that terminus is restored from the germline J gene. Blood samples were heparinized, 5 to 8 ml per donor. The chain links TRBV13 to TRBJ2-3, with 8 positions matching TRBD2. Sequencing was performed on peripheral blood mononuclear cells. This TCR came from a human donor with common variable immunodeficiency. The DNA read from the CDR3 is TGTGCCAGCAGCTTACCGGGACTAGGAGCCGCAGATACG. Protein product: CASSLPGLGAADT. The whole CDR3 region reads CASSLPGLGAADTQYF.